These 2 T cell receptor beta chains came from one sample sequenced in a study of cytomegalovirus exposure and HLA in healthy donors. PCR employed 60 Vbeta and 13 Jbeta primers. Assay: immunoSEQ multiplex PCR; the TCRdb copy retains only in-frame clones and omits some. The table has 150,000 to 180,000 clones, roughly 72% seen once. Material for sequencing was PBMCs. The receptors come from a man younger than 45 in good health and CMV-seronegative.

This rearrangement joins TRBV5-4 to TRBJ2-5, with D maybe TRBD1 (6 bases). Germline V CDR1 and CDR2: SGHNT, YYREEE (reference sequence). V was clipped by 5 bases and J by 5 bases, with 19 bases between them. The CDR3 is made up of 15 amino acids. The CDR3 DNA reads TGTGCCAGCAGTAGAGGTACAGGGTCTTTCGAGACCCAGTACTTC. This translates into CASSRGTGSFETQYF.

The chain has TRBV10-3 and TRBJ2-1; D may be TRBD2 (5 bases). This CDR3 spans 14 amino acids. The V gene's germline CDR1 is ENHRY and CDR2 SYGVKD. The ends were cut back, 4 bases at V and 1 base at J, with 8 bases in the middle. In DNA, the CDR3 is TGTGCCATCAGTGCTCGGACTTCCTACAATGAGCAGTTCTTC. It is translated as CAISARTSYNEQFF.